The clone carrying this TCR beta chain occurred a few times. Its antigen is unidentified. This CDR3 has 15 amino acids. Trimming took 0 bases from V and 5 from J, leaving 13 bases between them. Germline CDR1 and CDR2: LGHNT and FRNRAP. The sample originates from a study of HIV-infected children after antiretroviral therapy interruption. Across the study: Children were on planned treatment interruption or continuous treatment. For the interruption arm, samples span week 0 through about 3 years after study end. Samples from the continuous-treatment group were taken at weeks 0, 48 and 150.

Findings and limits, study-wide: Some non-naive CD45RA+ T cells might be present among sorted naive cells.

Unique molecular identifiers were included in an RNA-based 3' RACE TCR library. From the 3' RACE reads, TCRdb called clonotypes with MiXCR, one entry per CDR3 protein. This table has 30,000 to 40,000 distinct CDR3 sequences, less than 8.5% appearing once. The treatment here: PENTA 11 planned treatment interruption arm or continuous ART arm. The gene calls are TRBV12-5 and TRBJ2-5; D perhaps matches TRBD1 (5 bases). This TCR was sampled from a pool of human donors with HIV. The sample here was CD45RA+ CD4+ T cells from PBMCs, pooled from several time points, taken from a donor given antiretroviral therapy, either interrupted or continuous. Documented subset: naive CD4+ CD45RA+ CD45RO- T cells. The CDR3 reads CASGLVSGIGETQYF. Here the CDR3 DNA reads TGTGCTAGTGGTTTGGTGTCAGGGATCGGGGAGACCCAGTACTTC. Combining the CDR3 with reference TRBV12-5 and TRBJ2-5 gives the whole variable domain DARVTQTPRHKVTEMGQEVTMRCQPILGHNTVFWYRQTMMQGLELLAYFRNRAPLDDSGMPKDRFSAEMPDATLATLKIQPSEPRDSAVYFCASGLVSGIGETQYFGPGTRLLVL.